This TCR beta chain was captured in a study of spatial heterogeneity in lung cancer. This clonotype was detected ten times or more. TCR cDNA molecules were tagged individually, and each one carried a unique molecular identifier. A single record per CDR3 protein comes from TCRdb applying MiXCR to the 5' RACE reads. The table lists more than 60,000 distinct CDR3 sequences, nearly 6.5% of them singletons. Specified time point: sample taken at primary tumor resection. This clonotype originated in a female donor with early-stage non-small cell lung cancer. Sequenced material: PBMCs, taken at surgery.

CDR3 in amino acids: CASSKGQGEETQYF. DNA for the CDR3: TGCGCCAGCAGCAAGGGACAGGGGGAAGAGACCCAGTACTTC. V is TRBV5-1 and J is TRBJ2-5; 11 bases agree with TRBD1. With 4 bases clipped from V and 3 bases from J, the junction kept 2 bases outside the gene matches. Germline values: CDR1 SGHRS, CDR2 YFSETQ. The CDR3 extends over 14 amino acids. Full variable domain (missing parts from reference TRBV5-1 and TRBJ2-5): KAGVTQTPRYLIKTRGQQVTLSCSPISGHRSVSWYQQTPGQGLQFLFEYFSETQRNKGNFPGRFSGRQFSNSRSEMNVSTLELGDSALYLCASSKGQGEETQYFGPGTRLLVL.